One and the same sample provided the 24 T cell receptor beta chains below, sequenced in a study of blood T cells in healthy people across ages. For the second PCR, which ran for about 6 to 11 cycles, a sample-barcoded 5' primer and a J-beta primer mix were used. TCRdb ran MiXCR on the 5' RACE reads and lists one entry per CDR3 protein. This repertoire shows some 1.5 million distinct CDR3 sequences, 35% to 45% found once; its top ten account for more than 4%. Sequenced material: blood. These receptors originate from a woman aged 18-29 years in good health.

This clonotype showed up just a few times. The chain links TRBV12-3 or TRBV12-4 to TRBJ2-1; D may match TRBD1 or TRBD2 (6 bases each). The CDR3 spans 14 residues. V lost 3 bases and J lost 10, with 16 bases in between. CDR3 nucleotides: TGTGCCAGCAGTTTTGTGGGGGGCCGGGGAGAGCAGTTCTTC. This encodes CASSFVGGRGEQFF.

In its sample, this clonotype was seen a few times. The chain uses TRBV15 and TRBJ1-1; maybe TRBD1 (5 bases). This CDR3 has 17 residues. V gave up 0 bases and J gave up 11 bases, with 25 bases separating them. The V gene's germline CDR1 is LNHNV and CDR2 YYDKDF (reference sequence). CDR3 in DNA: TGTGCCACCAGCAGAGACCGACCCCGGGACCGAAACCGGGAGGCTTTCTTT. Its protein is CATSRDRPRDRNREAFF.

This clonotype was seen just once. This chain uses TRBV28 with TRBJ2-2, with D possibly TRBD2 on 5 matching bases. This CDR3 has 12 amino acids. Trimming left V 9 bases short and J 6 bases short, with 11 bases between. Germline V lookup: CDR1 MDHEN, CDR2 SYDVKM. CDR3 DNA: TGTGCCAGTACTGTGAGGGCCGGGGAGCTGTTTTTT. Translated, it gives CASTVRAGELFF.

A few counts support this clonotype. V and J are TRBV12-3 or TRBV12-4 and TRBJ2-3; 11 bases are shared with TRBD2. Germline trimming cut 6 bases from V and 9 bases from J; bases unmatched to any gene: 8. CDR3 length equals 14 residues. CDR3 residues: CASSTGLAASTQYF. The CDR3 DNA sequence: TGTGCCAGCAGCACGGGACTAGCGGCCTCCACGCAGTATTTT.

The J gene is TRBJ1-4, the V gene TRBV11-1; 9 nucleotides agree with TRBD1. Germline CDR1 is SGHAT and CDR2 is FQDESV (reference sequence). The CDR3 sequence is 22 residues long. V shed 0 bases, J shed 0 bases, and the junction held 17 bases outside the gene matches. The CDR3 coding sequence is TGTGCCAGCAGCTTAGCGGCCCTACGGGACAGGGCAAGTTATTCAACTAATGAAAAACTGTTTTTT. Translation gives CASSLAALRDRASYSTNEKLFF.

The V gene is TRBV9, the J gene TRBJ2-3, with D possibly TRBD2 on 6 matching bases. This CDR3 contains 15 residues. Per the germline V gene, CDR1 is SGDLS and CDR2 is YYNGEE. V lost 2 bases and J lost 1, with 11 bases in between. The CDR3: CASSVAGFRTDTQYF. In DNA form, the CDR3 reads TGTGCCAGCAGCGTCGCGGGGTTCCGCACAGATACGCAGTATTTT.

The chain combines TRBV2 with TRBJ2-5; D remains unclear. With 2 bases removed from V and 3 bases from J, the gap between germline ends came to 13 bases. The CDR3 length is 15 residues. CDR1 SNHLY and CDR2 FYNNEI come from the germline V gene. The CDR3 here is CASSELRWSKETQYF. As DNA, the CDR3 is TGTGCCAGCAGTGAACTCCGTTGGTCAAAAGAGACCCAGTACTTC.

This clonotype was counted only a few times. The chain links TRBV5-5 to TRBJ2-5; the D gene is possibly TRBD1 (5 bases). The V gene lost 5 bases and the J gene lost 5 bases, with 13 bases spanning the gap. CDR3 size: 13 residues. The germline V gene has CDR1 SGHKS and CDR2 YYEKEE (reference sequence). The CDR3 coding sequence is TGTGCCAGCAGTCTTTCCAGGGTGGAGACCCAGTACTTC. This translates into CASSLSRVETQYF.

J is TRBJ1-2 and V is TRBV5-5, with D perhaps matching TRBD1 (5 bases). From germline, CDR1 is SGHKS and CDR2 YYEKEE (reference sequence). Trimming took 4 bases from V and 2 from J, leaving 15 bases between them. CDR3 length: 15 amino acids. The CDR3 spells CASSTSTGSNYGYTF. The CDR3, as DNA: TGTGCCAGCAGCACATCCACAGGATCCAACTATGGCTACACCTTC. The entire variable domain, with the rest obtained from reference TRBV5-5 and TRBJ1-2, is as follows: DAGVTQSPTHLIKTRGQQVTLRCSPISGHKSVSWYQQVLGQGPQFIFQYYEKEERGRGNFPDRFSARQFPNYSSELNVNALLLGDSALYLCASSTSTGSNYGYTFGSGTRLTVV.

To note about this clonotype: A read error may produce the germline difference seen at one junction end. DNA of the CDR3: TGTGCCAGCAGCCGGAGCGGGACCTACAATGGGCAGTTCTTC. Protein sequence: CASSRSGTYNGQFF. This chain connects TRBV7-9 to TRBJ2-1, with 7 nucleotides matching TRBD2. CDR1 and CDR2 (germline): SEHNR, FQNEAQ (reference sequence). This CDR3 contains 14 residues. Based on the CDR3 plus reference TRBV7-9 and TRBJ2-1, the full variable domain is DTGVSQNPRHKITKRGQNVTFRCDPISEHNRLYWYRQTLGQGPEFLTYFQNEAQLEKSRLLSDRFSAERPKGSFSTLEIQRTEQGDSAMYLCASSRSGTYNGQFFGPGTRLTVL.

This clonotype was counted only a few times. The DNA of the CDR3 is TGTGCCAGCACCCCGGGACACTACGAGCAGTACTTC. Translating it yields CASTPGHYEQYF. V is TRBV12-3 or TRBV12-4 and J is TRBJ2-7; D is perhaps TRBD1 (6 bases). Between the trimmed V and J ends, which lost 7 bases and 3 bases, there was a span of 10 bases. The CDR3 loop spans 12 amino acids.

V and J are TRBV28 and TRBJ2-3; D remains ambiguous. CDR1 and CDR2 (germline): MDHEN, SYDVKM. This CDR3 is built from 13 residues. Trimming took off 7 bases at V and 0 bases at J, with 8 bases between the two ends. Here the CDR3 reads CASIGPSTDTQYF. In nucleotides, the CDR3 is TGTGCCAGCATAGGTCCCAGCACAGATACGCAGTATTTT.

This clonotype showed up just a few times. The rearrangement uses TRBV6-6 and TRBJ2-5; unclear D gene. Germline CDR1 MNHNY, CDR2 SVGAGI (reference sequence). V gave up 4 bases and J gave up 5 bases, with 11 bases separating them. This CDR3 has 13 residues. In DNA form, the CDR3 reads TGTGCCAGCAGTTCCCCGACAACGGAGACCCAGTACTTC. It translates to CASSSPTTETQYF.

The chain links TRBV4-2 to TRBJ2-7; D possibly corresponds to TRBD1 (5 bases). V lost 1 base to trimming and J lost 4 bases, with 11 bases between them. CDR1 LGHNA and CDR2 YNFKEQ come from the germline V gene. This CDR3 is built from 14 residues. As DNA, the CDR3 is TGTGCCAGCAGCCAAGGTGCAGGGAAATACGAGCAGTACTTC. This codes for CASSQGAGKYEQYF.

A few counts support this clonotype. V is TRBV20-1 and J is TRBJ2-5, with a weak D call TRBD2 (5 bases). The CDR3 is made up of 12 amino acids. V gave up 3 bases and J gave up 4 bases, with 9 bases separating them. The germline gives CDR1 DFQATT, CDR2 SNEGSKA (reference sequence). The CDR3 region has the DNA TGCAGTGCTAGGTACAGCGGAGAGACCCAGTACTTC. It is translated as CSARYSGETQYF.

A few counts support this clonotype. The chain uses TRBV7-2 and TRBJ1-3; D unclear. The CDR3 is 12 residues long. The germline V gene encodes CDR1 SGHTA and CDR2 FQGNSA. Trimming removed 0 bases from V and 3 bases from J, with 0 bases in between. CDR3: CASSLAGNTIYF. The CDR3 nucleotides are TGTGCCAGCAGCTTAGCTGGAAACACCATATATTTT.

The chain links TRBV12-3 or TRBV12-4 to TRBJ2-1, with 7 bases fitting TRBD1. V gave up 6 bases and J gave up 9 bases; unmatched junction bases: 8. This CDR3 has 13 residues. The CDR3, as DNA: TGTGCCAGCAGAGGACAGGTCCGAGGTGAGCAGTTCTTC. It codes for CASRGQVRGEQFF.

This chain joins TRBV29-1 and TRBJ1-3; no firm D call. The germline gives CDR1 SQVTM, CDR2 ANQGSEA. The CDR3 consists of 14 residues. With 4 bases removed from V and 3 bases from J, the gap between germline ends came to 13 bases. The chain's CDR3 is CSVGLGVSGNTIYF. DNA for the CDR3: TGCAGCGTTGGCTTGGGAGTGAGTGGAAACACCATATATTTT.

The rearrangement joins TRBV27 to TRBJ2-7; a weak D match, TRBD1 (6 bases). The CDR3 is made up of 13 amino acids. CDR1 and CDR2 (germline): MNHEY, SMNVEV (reference sequence). The ends were cut back, 4 bases at V and 7 bases at J, with 14 bases in the middle. The CDR3 DNA reads as TGTGCCAGCAGTTACCAGGGGTTGGATGAGCAGTACTTC. As protein: CASSYQGLDEQYF.

The CDR3 reads CASSYDTGLTSPLHF. The CDR3 nucleotides read TGTGCCAGCAGCTATGACACAGGTTTAACTTCACCCCTCCACTTT. The chain carries TRBV7-9 and TRBJ1-6, with a weak D call TRBD1 (5 bases). Trimming removed 4 bases from V and 9 bases from J, with 16 bases in between. The CDR3 has 15 amino acids. Germline CDR1 reads SEHNR; CDR2 reads FQNEAQ (reference sequence).

This clonotype was observed a handful of times. The chain couples TRBV3-1 to TRBJ1-5; D might be TRBD1 (5 bases). The CDR3 consists of 15 residues. CDR1 LGHDT and CDR2 YNNKEL come from the germline V gene (reference sequence). V was cut by 4 bases and J by 4 bases, with 14 bases left in between. As DNA, the CDR3 is TGTGCCAGCAGCCGCGGGACGGTAGATAATCAGCCCCAGCATTTT. Translated, it gives CASSRGTVDNQPQHF.

The genes are TRBV12-3 or TRBV12-4 and TRBJ2-3; D perhaps matches TRBD1 (5 bases). This CDR3 has 14 amino acids. V lost 9 bases, J lost 0 bases, and 13 bases lay in between. As DNA, the CDR3 is TGTGCCAGAAGTGTGACAGCTAGCACAGATACGCAGTATTTT. Translating it yields CARSVTASTDTQYF.

The chain is built from TRBV27 and TRBJ2-7, with D tentatively TRBD1 (6 bases). In germline, CDR1 is MNHEY, CDR2 SMNVEV (reference sequence). V lost 4 bases and J lost 5, with 12 bases in between. This CDR3 has 13 amino acids. The CDR3 DNA sequence: TGTGCCAGCAGTTATCAGGGGTCCAACGAGCAGTACTTC. It yields the protein CASSYQGSNEQYF.

This sequence joins TRBV20-1 and TRBJ1-6; D remains unclear. CDR1 and CDR2 (germline): DFQATT, SNEGSKA (reference sequence). V shed 6 bases and J shed 5 bases, with 11 bases lying between them. The CDR3 loop spans 13 amino acids. CDR3 sequence (DNA): TGCAGTGCCGCCTCGACCCATAATTCACCCCTCCACTTT. Residues: CSAASTHNSPLHF.